These T cell receptor beta chains were read from a single sample in a study of OX40 agonist ivuxolimab in advanced cancers. The method was immunoSEQ multiplex PCR; TCRdb's version includes in-frame clones alone and lacks a portion of them. This sample carries around 35,000 clones, 81% of them seen once, and the ten largest clones take approximately 21%. The sequences come from CD4+ or CD8+ T cells sorted from blood, collected in a trial of the OX40 agonist ivuxolimab. The receptors derive from an adult with an advanced solid tumor such as melanoma, head and neck, liver or kidney cancer. The CDR3 runs from the conserved cysteine through the conserved F or W. Each record gives: J gene, V gene, clone size, D gene, CDR3 DNA, CDR3 protein. A D gene is named only where the DNA matches it firmly. A row's size may be missing; if present it is once, few, many or a size class.

TRBJ2-7	TRBV28	-	-	TGTGCCAGCAGACCTAAGAGGGGGTCCTACGAGCAGTACTTC	CASRPKRGSYEQYF
TRBJ1-1	TRBV30	-	-	TGTGCCTGGAGTTACGGGAGCGGGAACACTGAAGCTTTCTTT	CAWSYGSGNTEAFF
TRBJ1-2	TRBV6-5	-	TRBD1	TGTGCCAGCAGCCAACAGGGGGACTATGGCTACACCTTC	CASSQQGDYGYTF
TRBJ2-7	TRBV28	-	-	TGTGCCAGCAGTTTCGAGTCGGTAACCGAGCAGTACTTC	CASSFESVTEQYF
TRBJ1-2	TRBV30	few	-	TGTGCCTGGAGTGTACCAACAGTCTACACCTTC	CAWSVPTVYTF
TRBJ2-3	TRBV5-1	-	-	TGCGCCAGCAGCCGCAATAAGGGACGCTCGTACACAGATACGCAGTATTTT	CASSRNKGRSYTDTQYF
TRBJ2-7	TRBV9	-	-	TGTGCCAGCAGCGTAGATGGTACCTACGAGCAGTACTTC	CASSVDGTYEQYF
TRBJ2-2	TRBV6-1	few	TRBD1	TGTGCCAGCACCCCGGGACAGCCGAACACCGGGGAGCTGTTTTTT	CASTPGQPNTGELFF
TRBJ2-1	TRBV7-3	-	-	TGTGCCAGCAGCTTAAGCGGCCCCGGGCAGGGCGGCCACAATGAGCAGTTCTTC	CASSLSGPGQGGHNEQFF
TRBJ1-2	TRBV9	-	-	TGTGCCAGCAGCGTAGGAGGGGGACTGGGATACACCTTC	CASSVGGGLGYTF
TRBJ2-3	TRBV7-7	-	-	TGTGCCAGCAGCTTCGGGCCGCTAGATACGCAGTATTTT	CASSFGPLDTQYF
TRBJ1-6	TRBV6-6	-	-	TGTGCCAGCAGCTCGGGACTGAATAATTCACCCCTCCACTTT	CASSSGLNNSPLHF
TRBJ1-2	TRBV7-9	-	-	TGTGCCAGCAGCTTAGATCCAGGGGAAGGAGCTAACTATGGCTACACCTTC	CASSLDPGEGANYGYTF
TRBJ1-2	TRBV19	-	-	TGTGCCAGTAGGCAATCAGGGGCCACTGGTGGCTACACCTTC	CASRQSGATGGYTF
TRBJ2-4	TRBV18	few	-	TGTGCCAGCTCACCACGAGGGGCGCCGAGTGTAGCCAAAAACATTCAGTACTTC	CASSPRGAPSVAKNIQYF
TRBJ1-4	TRBV2	-	-	TGTGCCAGCAGTCGGAACAGGGAAGAAAAACTGTTTTTT	CASSRNREEKLFF
TRBJ2-1	TRBV15	-	-	TGTGCCACCAGCAGAGATCGGACTATCGGTGGGAATGAGCAGTTCTTC	CATSRDRTIGGNEQFF
TRBJ2-7	TRBV20-1	few	-	TGCAGTGCTAAGCACAGCTACGAGCAGTACTTC	CSAKHSYEQYF
TRBJ1-1	TRBV19	once	-	TGTGCCAGTAGTATTGGTACCGGACTTGAAGCTTTCTTT	CASSIGTGLEAFF
TRBJ2-3	TRBV9	-	-	TGTGCCAGCAGCGTAACCTTGTTACCCACAGATACGCAGTATTTT	CASSVTLLPTDTQYF
TRBJ1-2	TRBV27	-	-	TGTGCCAGCAGTTTAGATCGCTCCCGCAATGGGGGCTACACCTTC	CASSLDRSRNGGYTF
TRBJ1-2	TRBV27	-	TRBD1	TGTGCCAGCAGTTTATACCGGACAGGGCACGGCTACACCTTC	CASSLYRTGHGYTF
TRBJ2-7	TRBV27	-	-	TGTGCCAGCAGTTTATATCCCCGCTCCTACGAGCAGTACTTC	CASSLYPRSYEQYF
TRBJ2-5	TRBV19	-	TRBD2	TGTGCCAGTAGCCCCGGCGGGTTGATGGCGGGGGGACGAGAGACCCAGTACTTC	CASSPGGLMAGGRETQYF
TRBJ1-1	TRBV18	-	TRBD1	TGTGCCAGCTCACCCCGGACAGGGCGGAACACTGAAGCTTTCTTT	CASSPRTGRNTEAFF
TRBJ1-6	TRBV7-9	few	-	TGTGCCAGCAGCTTCGGGGGGAGTAATTCACCCCTCCACTTT	CASSFGGSNSPLHF
TRBJ1-2	TRBV28	once	TRBD1	TGTGCCAGCATGGGACAGGGTTATGGCTACACCTTC	CASMGQGYGYTF
TRBJ1-5	TRBV6-5	-	TRBD1	TGTGCCAGCAACGACAGGGGGAATCAGCCCCAGCATTTT	CASNDRGNQPQHF
TRBJ1-2	TRBV6-5	-	-	TGTGCCAGCAGTCCGGGACACAGATATGGCTACACCTTC	CASSPGHRYGYTF
TRBJ2-2	TRBV7-6	-	-	TGTGCCAGCAGCACCCTCGGGGAGCTGTTTTTT	CASSTLGELFF
TRBJ2-7	TRBV10-1	few	TRBD2	TGCGCCAGCAGTGGCGGCGGGGGCTCCTACGAGCAGTACTTC	CASSGGGGSYEQYF
TRBJ2-7	TRBV5-1	-	TRBD1	TGCGCCAGCAGCAAGGGACAGGGAAACTACGAGCAGTACTTC	CASSKGQGNYEQYF
TRBJ1-1	TRBV6-5	-	-	TGTGCCAGCAGTTCGATAAGGAACACTGAAGCTTTCTTT	CASSSIRNTEAFF
TRBJ1-1	TRBV29-1	once	-	TGCAGCGCCGCGTCGGGGAGGGACACTGAAGCTTTCTTT	CSAASGRDTEAFF
TRBJ2-2	TRBV11-2	-	TRBD1	TGTGCCAGCAGCTTATTACAGGGGGCTACGAACACCGGGGAGCTGTTTTTT	CASSLLQGATNTGELFF
TRBJ2-1	TRBV4-2	-	-	TGTGCCAGCAGCCAAGGCAACGGAAGGACCCCGCCAATCCAGCAGTTCTTC	CASSQGNGRTPPIQQFF
TRBJ2-5	TRBV30	-	-	TGTGCTCGGAGTAGGGGGGGCCAAGAGACCCAGTACTTC	CARSRGGQETQYF
TRBJ1-1	TRBV11-2	once	-	TGTGCCAGCAGCTCCTTAGGGGGGGACACTGAAGCTTTCTTT	CASSSLGGDTEAFF
TRBJ1-1	TRBV7-6	-	TRBD1	TGTGCCAGCAGCTCGACAGGGGGCAAGACTGAAGCTTTCTTT	CASSSTGGKTEAFF
TRBJ1-2	TRBV4-2	-	-	TGTGCCAGCAGCCAAGACCCGGGTAGCTGGAAGGGCTACACCTTC	CASSQDPGSWKGYTF
TRBJ1-1	TRBV5-1	few	-	TGCGCCGCCCCTCCGGGTGCTTTCTTT	CAAPPGAFF
TRBJ2-7	TRBV7-2	-	TRBD1	TGTGCCAGCAGCTGGACAGGGGCCACCTACGAGCAGTACTTC	CASSWTGATYEQYF
TRBJ2-1	TRBV4-2	few	-	TGTGCCAGCAGCCACAACCCCACAGGGAATGAGCAGTTCTTC	CASSHNPTGNEQFF
TRBJ2-7	TRBV28	-	-	TGTGCCAGCAGTTCCACAGGCAGGAGCTCCTACGAGCAGTACTTC	CASSSTGRSSYEQYF